The next 32 T cell receptor beta chains were all read from a single sample in a study of monozygotic twins with inflammatory bowel disease (dated by TCRdb to between 2019 and 2020). The receptor library was made with 5' RACE. TCRdb names Illumina HiSeq 2500 as the instrument used. Following reprocessing of the reads by TCRdb, the data hold one row per CDR3 protein sequence and no DNA is available. The sample's own table lists some 150,000 distinct CDR3 sequences. Approximately 2.4% of the sample rests with the top ten. The source material was blood. Receptors were obtained from a human donor with ulcerative colitis or Crohn's disease, or a healthy co-twin of an affected twin (not recorded which).

The gene calls are TRBV7-6 and TRBJ2-7. The CDR3 covers 14 residues. Germline values: CDR1 SGHVS, CDR2 FNYEAQ. CDR3 in amino acids: CASSLMYGSYEQYF.

J is TRBJ2-3 and V is TRBV7-2; absent DNA, TCRdb's TRBD2 call cannot be checked. This CDR3 has 16 amino acids. CDR1 is SGHTA and CDR2 is FQGNSA in the germline V gene. This CDR3 reads CASSLGLAGETDTQYF.

V gene TRBV3-1 combines with J gene TRBJ2-5. Germline V gene sequence: CDR1 LGHDT, CDR2 YNNKEL (reference sequence). The CDR3 has 15 amino acids. The CDR3 sequence: CASSQEPGVQETQYF.

V and J are TRBV7-2 and TRBJ1-2. Germline CDR1 and CDR2: SGHTA and FQGNSA. The CDR3 runs to 13 residues. The CDR3 spells CASSLADKRGYTF. The full variable domain, its missing parts supplied by reference TRBV7-2 and TRBJ1-2, is GAGVSQSPSNKVTEKGKDVELRCDPISGHTALYWYRQSLGQGLEFLIYFQGNSAPDKSGLPSDRFSAERTGGSVSTLTIQRTQQEDSAVYLCASSLADKRGYTFGSGTRLTVV.

The chain combines TRBV6-5 with TRBJ2-7; the D gene TCRdb calls, TRBD1, cannot be checked with no DNA. Per germline, CDR1 MNHEY and CDR2 SVGAGI. This CDR3 is 15 amino acids long. The CDR3 spells CASSYSGTGPHEQYF.

The V call is TRBV19, the J call TRBJ1-3. Per germline, CDR1 LNHDA and CDR2 SQIVND (reference sequence). The CDR3 extends over 15 amino acids. CDR3 in amino acids: CASSILGGVGNTIYF.

The gene calls are TRBV5-1 and TRBJ2-2; TCRdb's assignment of TRBD1 cannot be checked, as there is no DNA. CDR1 is SGHRS, CDR2 YFSETQ, per germline. This CDR3 contains 16 residues. CDR3 region: CASSLAGGRSTGELFF.

V gene TRBV5-1 combines with J gene TRBJ1-1. This CDR3 has 14 amino acids. The germline gives CDR1 SGHRS, CDR2 YFSETQ. CDR3: CASSLDVRSVEAFF.

The chain links TRBV28 to TRBJ2-7. Germline CDR1 is MDHEN and CDR2 is SYDVKM. The CDR3 contains 12 residues. The CDR3 spells CASSLPPYEQYF.

The J gene is TRBJ2-2, the V gene TRBV5-5; TCRdb picks TRBD1, but there is no DNA to check that call. The CDR3 runs to 17 residues. Germline V gene sequence: CDR1 SGHKS, CDR2 YYEKEE (reference sequence). The CDR3 sequence: CASRKITGGHRIGELFF.

V is TRBV15 and J is TRBJ2-1; TCRdb lists TRBD2, though no DNA is available to test this call. From germline, CDR1 is LNHNV and CDR2 YYDKDF (reference sequence). The CDR3 is 15 amino acids. The CDR3: CATSRGAGTHNEQFF.

The chain joins TRBV12-3 or TRBV12-4 to TRBJ2-7; TCRdb selects TRBD1, and the lack of DNA leaves this call unchecked. This CDR3 spans 13 amino acids. The CDR3 loop reads CASSGQGTYEQYF.

The chain combines TRBV12-3 or TRBV12-4 with TRBJ2-7; lacking DNA, the TRBD1 call made by TCRdb goes unchecked. The CDR3 totals 11 residues. CDR3 in amino acids: CASSGTDEQYF.

The CDR3 is CASSLWGQNTEAFF. This chain links TRBV5-5 with TRBJ1-1; TCRdb outputs TRBD1, but without DNA this stays unchecked. Germline-derived CDR1 and CDR2 are SGHKS and YYEKEE (reference sequence). This CDR3 is built from 14 residues.

The rearrangement uses TRBV12-3 or TRBV12-4 and TRBJ2-7; with no DNA, the TCRdb D assignment of TRBD2 cannot be verified. The CDR3 has 15 amino acids. Here the CDR3 reads CASTLRASGSWVQYF.

The CDR3 protein is CASSLGGVGGQETQYF. The rearrangement uses TRBV7-2 and TRBJ2-5; checking the TCRdb D call of TRBD1 is not possible without DNA. Looked up from germline, CDR1 is SGHTA and CDR2 is FQGNSA. This CDR3 region has 16 residues.

This rearrangement joins TRBV6-1 to TRBJ1-5; TCRdb proposes TRBD1, but this gene call is untestable without DNA. The CDR3 consists of 17 residues. Looked up from germline, CDR1 is MNHNS and CDR2 is SASEGT. CDR3 sequence: CASSGRDSFNSNQPQHF.

The V call is TRBV28, the J call TRBJ1-5. The CDR3 spans 15 residues. CDR1 is MDHEN, CDR2 SYDVKM, per germline. The CDR3 region is CASSLPPQGWQPQHF.

V is TRBV14 and J is TRBJ1-1. The germline CDR1 and CDR2 sequences are SGHDN and FVKESK. The CDR3 runs to 13 residues. The CDR3 sequence: CASSQNRNTEAFF.

The rearrangement links TRBV7-9 to TRBJ2-5. CDR1 SEHNR and CDR2 FQNEAQ come from the germline V gene (reference sequence). CDR3 length equals 13 residues. CDR3 loop: CASSSESQETQYF.

This rearrangement joins TRBV10-3 to TRBJ2-1. The CDR3 spans 11 residues. CDR1 ENHRY and CDR2 SYGVKD come from the germline V gene. The CDR3 spells CAISESTEQFF.

This CDR3 is CASSLRTGGDSPLHF. The chain recombines TRBV12-3 or TRBV12-4 with TRBJ1-6; TCRdb lists TRBD1, though no DNA is available to test this call. The CDR3 runs 15 residues.

The rearrangement joins TRBV5-5 to TRBJ1-4. The CDR3 contains 15 residues. Germline V gene sequence: CDR1 SGHKS, CDR2 YYEKEE (reference sequence). This chain's CDR3 is CASSLTPTTNEKLFF.

The chain combines TRBV5-1 with TRBJ2-5; TCRdb proposes TRBD1, but this gene call is untestable without DNA. Germline CDR1 is SGHRS and CDR2 is YFSETQ. This CDR3 contains 16 residues. This chain's CDR3 is CASSLWGPRLQETQYF.

The chain links TRBV6-1 to TRBJ2-7; no DNA is available, so the TRBD1 call from TCRdb remains unchecked. Looked up from germline, CDR1 is MNHNS and CDR2 is SASEGT. The CDR3 runs 15 residues. This CDR3 is CASRPGHLGAYEQYF.

The rearrangement joins TRBV3-1 to TRBJ2-1. This CDR3 region has 14 residues. Germline CDR1 LGHDT, CDR2 YNNKEL (reference sequence). CDR3 residues: CASSQSASYNEQFF.

The V and J genes are TRBV7-2 and TRBJ1-2. CDR1 and CDR2 (germline): SGHTA, FQGNSA. The CDR3 is 15 residues long. CDR3 protein: CASGRVWPNNYGYTF.

V gene TRBV25-1 combines with J gene TRBJ2-3. This CDR3 is 13 amino acids long. Germline V lookup: CDR1 MGHDK, CDR2 SYGVNS. CDR3 amino acids: CASSASSTDTQYF.

This chain connects TRBV5-5 to TRBJ2-7. Germline V gene data show CDR1 as SGHKS and CDR2 as YYEKEE (reference sequence). CDR3 size: 15 residues. CDR3 region: CASSLERPGSYEQYF.

CDR3 amino acids: CATSDGGRSTDTQYF. This chain connects TRBV24-1 to TRBJ2-3; without DNA, the TCRdb call of TRBD1 cannot be checked. CDR1 KGHDR and CDR2 SFDVKD come from the germline V gene. The CDR3 runs to 15 residues.

The chain combines TRBV6-1 with TRBJ2-3; TCRdb proposes TRBD2, but this gene call is untestable without DNA. This CDR3 is 16 amino acids long. CDR1 MNHNS and CDR2 SASEGT come from the germline V gene. The CDR3 reads CATSRGLSGRTDTQYF.

V is TRBV20-1 and J is TRBJ1-5; as DNA is missing, the TRBD1 call by TCRdb cannot be tested. This CDR3 is built from 15 residues. Germline loops: CDR1 DFQATT, CDR2 SNEGSKA (reference sequence). CDR3: CSAIVGQGGHQPQHF.